These 16 T cell receptor beta chains originate from one sample sequenced in a study of T cells after yellow fever vaccination. TCRdb re-called the 5' RACE reads with MiXCR, one entry per CDR3 protein. Counted here are roughly 15,000 distinct CDR3 sequences, about 7.3% occurring once; the ten biggest clones make up 1.6%. Sequences were derived from PBMCs, either bulk or a sorted T-cell subset (CD4+, CD8+, memory, or dextramer-sorted; not recorded which), sampled on the day of the yellow fever booster vaccination. The receptors were sampled from a man aged 18 to 30 who received the YFV17D yellow fever vaccine.

Many counts were recorded for this clonotype. The chain employs TRBV10-1 and TRBJ2-7; D uncertain. The germline CDR1 and CDR2 sequences are WNHNN and SYGVQD (reference sequence). V shed 6 bases and J shed 2 bases, with 14 bases lying between them. The CDR3 has 14 amino acids. CDR3 sequence (DNA): TGCGCCAGCAGCCCGAGAGGCCCCCCCTACGAGCAGTACTTC. Translating it yields CASSPRGPPYEQYF.

This clonotype was seen many times. The chain has TRBV20-1 and TRBJ2-3; 9 bases match TRBD2. Germline trimming cut 6 bases from V and 4 bases from J; bases unmatched to any gene: 8. The CDR3 is 14 amino acids. Germline loops: CDR1 DFQATT, CDR2 SNEGSKA (reference sequence). This CDR3 reads CSAILAGRSDTQYF. CDR3 nucleotides: TGCAGTGCCATCCTAGCGGGACGTTCAGATACGCAGTATTTT.

This clonotype was seen ten or more times. J is TRBJ1-1 and V is TRBV7-3; D is perhaps TRBD1 (6 bases). CDR1 and CDR2 (germline): SGHTA, FQGTGA. Trimming removed 6 bases from V and 3 bases from J, with 17 bases in between. The CDR3 contains 15 residues. In DNA, the CDR3 is TGTGCCAGCAGTCCAGACCGACAGGCCGACACTGAAGCTTTCTTT. It encodes CASSPDRQADTEAFF.

This clonotype was detected many times. This chain joins TRBV7-2 and TRBJ1-2, with D maybe TRBD1 (5 bases). Per the germline V gene, CDR1 is SGHTA and CDR2 is FQGNSA. Trimming left V 4 bases short and J 7 bases short, with 25 bases between. The CDR3 contains 17 residues. CDR3 in amino acids: CASSSRRQGSSLVGYTF. Written as DNA, the CDR3 is TGTGCCAGCAGCTCCCGAAGGCAGGGCAGCTCCCTCGTTGGCTACACCTTC.

This clonotype was counted ten times or more. The chain carries TRBV4-1 and TRBJ2-5; D may be TRBD1 (5 bases). The CDR3 sequence is 17 residues long. Germline loops: CDR1 MGHRA, CDR2 YSYEKL. V was trimmed by 0 bases and J by 5 bases, leaving 19 bases between them. CDR3 sequence reads: CASSQESWGRGPETQYF. As DNA, the CDR3 is TGCGCCAGCAGCCAAGAGTCTTGGGGTAGGGGCCCGGAGACCCAGTACTTC.

This clonotype came up a few times. This chain connects TRBV7-2 to TRBJ2-5; D possibly corresponds to TRBD2 (7 bases). CDR3 length equals 16 residues. V lost 1 base to trimming and J lost 5 bases, with 17 bases between them. The germline V gene encodes CDR1 SGHTA and CDR2 FQGNSA. The CDR3 reads CASSLGPGGGGETQYF. The DNA of the CDR3 is TGTGCCAGCAGCTTAGGCCCGGGGGGCGGAGGTGAGACCCAGTACTTC.

This clonotype is deemed medium-sized. The chain carries TRBV4-3 and TRBJ1-1; 9 positions match TRBD1. The CDR3 has 14 residues. Germline V gene lookup returns CDR1 LGHNA and CDR2 YSLEER. V lost 4 bases, J lost 6 bases, and 6 bases stayed unmatched. CDR3 amino acids: CASSPDRGKPEAFF. The CDR3 DNA follows: TGCGCCAGCAGCCCGGACAGGGGAAAACCTGAAGCTTTCTTT.

This clonotype was counted only a few times. The rearrangement links TRBV7-7 to TRBJ1-3, with unresolved D. V was trimmed by 5 bases and J by 11 bases, leaving 22 bases between them. CDR3 length: 15 residues. The germline CDR1 and CDR2 sequences are SSHAT and FNYEAQ (reference sequence). CDR3 sequence reads: CASSLRDTAMYPIYF. The CDR3 region has the DNA TGTGCCAGCAGCCTACGAGATACAGCAATGTACCCCATATATTTT.

Many counts were recorded for this clonotype. V gene TRBV20-1 combines with J gene TRBJ2-2; TRBD2 agrees at 9 bases. The germline V gene encodes CDR1 DFQATT and CDR2 SNEGSKA (reference sequence). This CDR3 contains 16 residues. The V segment lost 3 bases and the J segment 4 bases; nucleotides outside the gene matches: 9. The CDR3 is CSASGPSGAGTGELFF. For the CDR3, the DNA is TGCAGTGCTAGCGGCCCTAGCGGGGCGGGCACCGGGGAGCTGTTTTTT.

This clonotype appeared many times. The V and J genes are TRBV6-5 and TRBJ1-6, with unresolved D. The CDR3 runs to 15 residues. From germline, CDR1 is MNHEY and CDR2 SVGAGI. Trimming removed 6 bases from V and 0 bases from J, with 9 bases in between. The CDR3 loop reads CASRLQSSYNSPLHF. CDR3 nucleotide sequence: TGTGCCAGCAGATTACAGAGCTCCTATAATTCACCCCTCCACTTT.

This clonotype was found many times. The rearrangement joins TRBV6-1 to TRBJ1-5, with D perhaps matching TRBD1 (6 bases). The CDR3 has 14 residues. The germline CDR1 and CDR2 sequences are MNHNS and SASEGT. Trimming left V 6 bases short and J 3 bases short, with 12 bases between. CDR3 residues: CASSSTGPNQPQHF. The CDR3 coding sequence is TGTGCCAGCAGCTCGACAGGCCCCAATCAGCCCCAGCATTTT.

This clonotype was observed at least ten times. This chain joins TRBV7-6 and TRBJ2-1, with TRBD2 matching 8 bases. Germline V CDR1 and CDR2: SGHVS, FNYEAQ. There are 18 residues in the CDR3. Trimming cost V 1 base and J 6 bases; bases outside gene matches: 14. The CDR3 DNA reads as TGTGCCAGCAGCTTAGAGGCTAGCGGGCCACTGACGAGCAATGAGCAGTTCTTC. Protein product: CASSLEASGPLTSNEQFF. Looking up the rest from reference TRBV7-6 and TRBJ2-1 gives the full variable domain: GAGVSQSPRYKVTKRGQDVALRCDPISGHVSLYWYRQALGQGPEFLTYFNYEAQQDKSGLPNDRFSAERPEGSISTLTIQRTEQRDSAMYRCASSLEASGPLTSNEQFFGPGTRLTVL.

This clonotype occurred many times. This chain links TRBV6-6 with TRBJ1-2; no firm D call. The germline CDR1 and CDR2 sequences are MNHNY and SVGAGI (reference sequence). V dropped 10 bases and J dropped 4 bases, with 13 bases sitting between them. The CDR3 length is 12 residues. The CDR3, as DNA: TGTGCCATCTACGGTTTTCGCTATGGCTACACCTTC. This translates into CAIYGFRYGYTF.

By proportion, this clonotype is medium-sized. V gene TRBV7-9 combines with J gene TRBJ2-7; D is tentatively TRBD1 or TRBD2 (5 bases each). There are 15 residues in the CDR3. Germline CDR1 SEHNR, CDR2 FQNEAQ (reference sequence). V lost 5 bases to trimming and J lost 6 bases, with 20 bases between them. The CDR3 DNA reads as TGTGCCAGCAGCCCACCGGGACGGGACCGTGTCGAGCAGTACTTC. Its protein is CASSPPGRDRVEQYF.

In its sample, this clonotype ranks as medium-sized. This sequence joins TRBV7-8 and TRBJ2-2; D could derive from TRBD1 or TRBD2 (5 bases each). CDR1 is SGHVS, CDR2 FQNEAQ, per germline. The CDR3 is 18 amino acids. Trimming took off 4 bases at V and 0 bases at J, with 18 bases between the two ends. CDR3 loop: CASSSRGVGTSNTGELFF. Written as DNA, the CDR3 is TGTGCCAGCAGCTCCCGAGGCGTAGGGACCTCGAACACCGGGGAGCTGTTTTTT.

This clonotype appeared many times. This chain connects TRBV18 to TRBJ1-5, with D possibly being TRBD1 (5 bases). Per germline, CDR1 KGHSH and CDR2 LQKENI. V gave up 0 bases and J gave up 1 base, with 13 bases separating them. CDR3 length equals 17 residues. CDR3 residues: CASSPPGGERSNQPQHF. The CDR3 DNA reads as TGTGCCAGCTCACCACCGGGGGGAGAACGGAGCAATCAGCCCCAGCATTTT.